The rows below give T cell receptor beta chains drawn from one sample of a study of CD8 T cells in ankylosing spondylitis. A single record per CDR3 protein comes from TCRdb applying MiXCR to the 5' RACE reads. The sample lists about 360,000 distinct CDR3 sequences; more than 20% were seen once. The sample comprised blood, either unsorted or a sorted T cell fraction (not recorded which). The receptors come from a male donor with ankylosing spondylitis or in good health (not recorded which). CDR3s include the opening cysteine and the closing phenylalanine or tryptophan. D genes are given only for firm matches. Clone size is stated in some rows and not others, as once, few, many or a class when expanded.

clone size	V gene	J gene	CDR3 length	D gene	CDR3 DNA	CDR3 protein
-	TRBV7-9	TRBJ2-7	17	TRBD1	TGTGCCAGCAGCTTAGGTTTTTCGGGACAGGGGGCCGACGAGCAGTACTTC	CASSLGFSGQGADEQYF
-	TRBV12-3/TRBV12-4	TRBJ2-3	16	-	TGTGCCAGCAGTCAACCGGGGGCCCTACACACAGATACGCAGTATTTT	CASSQPGALHTDTQYF
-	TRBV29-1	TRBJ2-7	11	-	TGCAGCGTTGAGGTTGAGCACGAGCAGTACTTC	CSVEVEHEQYF
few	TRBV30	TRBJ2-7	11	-	TGTGCCTGGAGTAACTCCTACGAGCAGTACTTC	CAWSNSYEQYF
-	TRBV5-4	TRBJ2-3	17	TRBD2	TGTGCCAGCAGCTTGTTGGGGCTAGCGGGGAGCACAGATACGCAGTATTTT	CASSLLGLAGSTDTQYF
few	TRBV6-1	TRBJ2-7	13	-	TGTGCCAGCAGTGCCTACAGGGAGGGGGAGCAGTACTTC	CASSAYREGEQYF
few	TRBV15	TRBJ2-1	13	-	TGTGCCACCAGCAGCGACTCCTACAATGAGCAGTTCTTC	CATSSDSYNEQFF
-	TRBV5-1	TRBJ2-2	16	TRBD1	TGCGCCAGCAGCTTAGAGGGGACAGTGAACACCGGGGAGCTGTTTTTT	CASSLEGTVNTGELFF
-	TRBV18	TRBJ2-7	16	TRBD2	TGTGCCAGCTCCCCCGCAGTGGCGGGAGAGCCCTACGAGCAGTACTTC	CASSPAVAGEPYEQYF
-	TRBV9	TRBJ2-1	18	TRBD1	TGTGCCAGCAGCGTAGTAGGGGCCCTCGGACAGGGGGCTAATGAGCAGTTCTTC	CASSVVGALGQGANEQFF
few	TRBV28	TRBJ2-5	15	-	TGTGCCAGCAGTTTTTTCCGGGGATCAGGGGAGACCCAGTACTTC	CASSFFRGSGETQYF
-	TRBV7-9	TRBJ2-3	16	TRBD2	TGTGCCAGCAGCTTACTAGCGGGGAACCTTCCAGATACGCAGTATTTT	CASSLLAGNLPDTQYF
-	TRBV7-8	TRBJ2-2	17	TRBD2	TGTGCCAGCAGCTTGGGACTAACTAACGACGGCACCGGGGAGCTGTTTTTT	CASSLGLTNDGTGELFF
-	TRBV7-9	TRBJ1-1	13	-	TGTGCCAGCAGCGGTAAAGGGGACACTGAAGCTTTCTTT	CASSGKGDTEAFF
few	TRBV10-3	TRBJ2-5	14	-	TGTGCCATCAGTGAGATCGAAGCGGCAGAGACCCAGTACTTC	CAISEIEAAETQYF
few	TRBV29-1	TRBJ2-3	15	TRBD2	TGCAGCGTTGTCTATGAACCGGGACTACCGGATACGCAGTATTTT	CSVVYEPGLPDTQYF
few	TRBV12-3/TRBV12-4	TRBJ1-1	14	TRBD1	TGTGCCAGCAGGGAACAGGGGAGGGCCACTGAAGCTTTCTTT	CASREQGRATEAFF
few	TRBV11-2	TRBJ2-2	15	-	TGTGCCAGCAGCTACGGGACGCTCCTTACCGGGGAGCTGTTTTTT	CASSYGTLLTGELFF
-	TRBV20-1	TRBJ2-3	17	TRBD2	TGCTGTGCTAGAGACTCGGACTGGGCGAGCGGGGGAGATACGCAGTATTTT	CCARDSDWASGGDTQYF
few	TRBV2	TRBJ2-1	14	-	TGTGCCAGCCTAGACACCCTCATTGGTAATGAGCAGTTCTTC	CASLDTLIGNEQFF
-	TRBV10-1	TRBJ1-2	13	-	TGCGCCAGCAGTGAGTTTGAAGAGGAAGGCTACACCTTC	CASSEFEEEGYTF
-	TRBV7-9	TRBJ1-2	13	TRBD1	TGTGCCAGCAGTCCTACAGGGGCCTATGGCTACACCTTC	CASSPTGAYGYTF
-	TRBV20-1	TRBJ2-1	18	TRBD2	TGCAGTGCTAGAGGTCGACTAGCGGGGGGCCTCTCCTACAATGAGCAGTTCTTC	CSARGRLAGGLSYNEQFF
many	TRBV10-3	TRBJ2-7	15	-	TGTGCCATCAGTGATCCTACCGGACTCTCCTACGAGCAGTACTTC	CAISDPTGLSYEQYF
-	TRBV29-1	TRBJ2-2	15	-	TGCAGCGTCCGGCCGTTAGGGCCAACGACCGGGGAGCTGTTTTTT	CSVRPLGPTTGELFF